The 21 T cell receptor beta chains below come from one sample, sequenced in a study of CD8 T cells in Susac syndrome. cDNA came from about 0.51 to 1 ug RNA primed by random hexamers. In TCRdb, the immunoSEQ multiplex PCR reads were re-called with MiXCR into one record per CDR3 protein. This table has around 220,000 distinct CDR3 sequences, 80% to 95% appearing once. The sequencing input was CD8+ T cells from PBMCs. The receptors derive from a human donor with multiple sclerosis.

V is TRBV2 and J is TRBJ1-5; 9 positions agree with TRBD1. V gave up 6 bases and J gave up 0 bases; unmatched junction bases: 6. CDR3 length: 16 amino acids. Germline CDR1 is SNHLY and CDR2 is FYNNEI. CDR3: CASSRDRAYSNQPQHF. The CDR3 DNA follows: TGTGCCAGCAGCCGGGACAGGGCATATAGCAATCAGCCCCAGCATTTT. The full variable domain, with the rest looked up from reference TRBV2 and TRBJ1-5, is EPEVTQTPSHQVTQMGQEVILRCVPISNHLYFYWYRQILGQKVEFLVSFYNNEISEKSEIFDDQFSVERPDGSNFTLKIRSTKLEDSAMYFCASSRDRAYSNQPQHFGDGTRLSIL.

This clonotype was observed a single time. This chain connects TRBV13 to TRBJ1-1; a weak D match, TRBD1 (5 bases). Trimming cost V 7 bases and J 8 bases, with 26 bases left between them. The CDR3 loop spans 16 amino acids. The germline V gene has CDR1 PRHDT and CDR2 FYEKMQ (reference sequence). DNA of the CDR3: TGTGCCAGCACCCCACGGGGCTCGGGGCAACGACCGGAAGCTTTCTTT. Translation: CASTPRGSGQRPEAFF. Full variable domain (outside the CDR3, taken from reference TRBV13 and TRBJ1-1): AAGVIQSPRHLIKEKRETATLKCYPIPRHDTVYWYQQGPGQDPQFLISFYEKMQSDKGSIPDRFSAQQFSDYHSELNMSSLELGDSALYFCASTPRGSGQRPEAFFGQGTRLTVV.

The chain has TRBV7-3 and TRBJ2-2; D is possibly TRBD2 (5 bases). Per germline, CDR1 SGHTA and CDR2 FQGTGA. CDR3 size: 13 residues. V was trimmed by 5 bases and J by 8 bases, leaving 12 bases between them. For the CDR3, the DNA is TGTGCCAGCAGCAGAACTAGTGGTGGGGAGCTGTTTTTT. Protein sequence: CASSRTSGGELFF.

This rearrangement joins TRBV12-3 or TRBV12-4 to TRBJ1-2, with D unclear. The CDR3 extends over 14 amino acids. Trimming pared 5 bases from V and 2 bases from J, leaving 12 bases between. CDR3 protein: CASSPSGTNYGYTF. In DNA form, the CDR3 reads TGTGCCAGCAGTCCCTCCGGAACCAACTATGGCTACACCTTC.

As DNA, the CDR3 is TGCAGCGTTCTCGGGACCGAGAGGGATAGCAATCAGCCCCAGCATTTT. Amino acid sequence: CSVLGTERDSNQPQHF. The chain combines TRBV29-1 with TRBJ1-5; weak D call: TRBD1 (5 bases). The V end lost 5 bases, the J end lost 0 bases, and 17 bases lay between the germline ends. Germline assignment: CDR1 SQVTM and CDR2 ANQGSEA. This CDR3 spans 16 amino acids.

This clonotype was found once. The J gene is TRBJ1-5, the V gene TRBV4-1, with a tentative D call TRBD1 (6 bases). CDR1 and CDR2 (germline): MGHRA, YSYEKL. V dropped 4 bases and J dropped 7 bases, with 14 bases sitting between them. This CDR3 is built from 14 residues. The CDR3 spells CASSLLQGMQPQHF. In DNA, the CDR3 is TGCGCCAGCAGCCTCCTACAGGGTATGCAGCCCCAGCATTTT.

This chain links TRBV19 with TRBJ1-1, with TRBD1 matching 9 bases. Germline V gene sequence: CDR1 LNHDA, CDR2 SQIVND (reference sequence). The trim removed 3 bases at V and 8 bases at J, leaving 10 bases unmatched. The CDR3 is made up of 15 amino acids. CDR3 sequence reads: CASSIYPRTGEEAFF. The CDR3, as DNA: TGTGCCAGTAGTATTTATCCCCGGACAGGGGAAGAAGCTTTCTTT.

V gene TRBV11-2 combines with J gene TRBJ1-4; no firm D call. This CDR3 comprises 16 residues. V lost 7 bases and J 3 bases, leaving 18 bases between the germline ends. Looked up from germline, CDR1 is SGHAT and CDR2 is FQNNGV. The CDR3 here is CASTPGGLGPNEKLFF. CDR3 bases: TGTGCCAGCACCCCAGGTGGGCTCGGGCCTAATGAAAAACTGTTTTTT.

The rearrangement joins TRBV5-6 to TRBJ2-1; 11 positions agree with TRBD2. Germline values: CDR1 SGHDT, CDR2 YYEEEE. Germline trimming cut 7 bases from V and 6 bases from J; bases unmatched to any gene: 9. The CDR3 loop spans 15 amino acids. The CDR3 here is CASLLAGVGGNEQFF. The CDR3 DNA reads TGTGCCAGCCTACTAGCGGGGGTCGGGGGCAATGAGCAGTTCTTC.

This CDR3 reads CSARDWGISLDTEAFF. The DNA of the CDR3 is TGCAGTGCTAGAGATTGGGGTATCTCCCTGGACACTGAAGCTTTCTTT. The V gene is TRBV20-1, the J gene TRBJ1-1; no reliable D call. CDR1 is DFQATT, CDR2 SNEGSKA, per germline (reference sequence). V was trimmed by 0 bases and J by 3 bases, leaving 17 bases between them. This CDR3 has 16 residues.

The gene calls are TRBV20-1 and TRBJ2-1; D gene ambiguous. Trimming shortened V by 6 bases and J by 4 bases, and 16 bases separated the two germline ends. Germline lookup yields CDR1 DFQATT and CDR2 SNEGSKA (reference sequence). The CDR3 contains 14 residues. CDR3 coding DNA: TGCAGTGCCAGACCAAAGGGCGAGTACAATGAGCAGTTCTTC. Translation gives CSARPKGEYNEQFF.

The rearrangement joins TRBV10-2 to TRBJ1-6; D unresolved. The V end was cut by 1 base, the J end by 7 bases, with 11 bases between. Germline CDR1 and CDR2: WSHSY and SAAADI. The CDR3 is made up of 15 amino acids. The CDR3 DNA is TGCGCCAGCAGTGAGTACGGCAGCATGAATTCACCCCTCCACTTT. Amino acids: CASSEYGSMNSPLHF.

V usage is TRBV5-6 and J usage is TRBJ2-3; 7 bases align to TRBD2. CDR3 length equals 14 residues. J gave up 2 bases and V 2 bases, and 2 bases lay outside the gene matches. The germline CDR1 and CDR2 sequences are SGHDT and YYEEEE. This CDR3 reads CASSFGGTTDTQYF. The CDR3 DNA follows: TGTGCCAGCAGCTTCGGGGGGACCACAGATACGCAGTATTTT. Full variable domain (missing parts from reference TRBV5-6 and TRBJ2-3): DAGVTQSPTHLIKTRGQQVTLRCSPKSGHDTVSWYQQALGQGPQFIFQYYEEEERQRGNFPDRFSGHQFPNYSSELNVNALLLGDSALYLCASSFGGTTDTQYFGPGTRLTVL.

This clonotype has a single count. For the CDR3, the DNA is TGTGCCAGCAGCTTGAAGGACCGGGGGCTTACAGATGAGCAGTTCTTC. Its translation is CASSLKDRGLTDEQFF. This rearrangement joins TRBV13 to TRBJ2-1, with D perhaps TRBD1 or TRBD2 (6 bases each). Germline V lookup: CDR1 PRHDT, CDR2 FYEKMQ (reference sequence). CDR3 length equals 16 residues. Deletions cut 3 bases from V and 8 bases from J, with 20 bases between.

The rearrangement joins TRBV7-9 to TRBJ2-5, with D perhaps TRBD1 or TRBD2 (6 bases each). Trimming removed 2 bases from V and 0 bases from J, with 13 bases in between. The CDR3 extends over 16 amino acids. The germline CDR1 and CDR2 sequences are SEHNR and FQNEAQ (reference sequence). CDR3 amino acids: CASSLITGADQETQYF. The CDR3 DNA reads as TGTGCCAGCAGCTTAATAACGGGGGCCGACCAAGAGACCCAGTACTTC.

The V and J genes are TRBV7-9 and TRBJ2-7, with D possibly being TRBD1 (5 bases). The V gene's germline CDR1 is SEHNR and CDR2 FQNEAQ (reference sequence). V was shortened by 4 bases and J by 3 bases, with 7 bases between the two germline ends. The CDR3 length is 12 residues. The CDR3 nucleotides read TGTGCCAGCAGCTCGGACAACTACGAGCAGTACTTC. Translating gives CASSSDNYEQYF.

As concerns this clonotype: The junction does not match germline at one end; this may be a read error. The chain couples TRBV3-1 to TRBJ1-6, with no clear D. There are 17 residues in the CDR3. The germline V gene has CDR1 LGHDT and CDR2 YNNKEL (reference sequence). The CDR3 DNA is TGTGCCAGCAGCCATCAATCGATGAGGGTCGATAATTCCCCCCTCCACTTT. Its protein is CASSHQSMRVDNSPLHF.

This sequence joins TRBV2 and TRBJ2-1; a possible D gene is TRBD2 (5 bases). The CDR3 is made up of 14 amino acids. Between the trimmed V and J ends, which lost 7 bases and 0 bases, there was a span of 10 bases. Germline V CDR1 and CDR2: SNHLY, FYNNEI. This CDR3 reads CASIEGSSYNEQFF. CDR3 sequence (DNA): TGTGCCAGCATCGAGGGCAGCTCCTACAATGAGCAGTTCTTC. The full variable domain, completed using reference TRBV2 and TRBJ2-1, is EPEVTQTPSHQVTQMGQEVILRCVPISNHLYFYWYRQILGQKVEFLVSFYNNEISEKSEIFDDQFSVERPDGSNFTLKIRSTKLEDSAMYFCASIEGSSYNEQFFGPGTRLTVL.

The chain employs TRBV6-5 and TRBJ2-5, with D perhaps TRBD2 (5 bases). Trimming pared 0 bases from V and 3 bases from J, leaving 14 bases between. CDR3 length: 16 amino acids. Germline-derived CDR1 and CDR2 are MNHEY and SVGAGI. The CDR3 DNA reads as TGTGCCAGCAGTTACTCGAGGGCAGAACTAAAAGAGACCCAGTACTTC. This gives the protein CASSYSRAELKETQYF.

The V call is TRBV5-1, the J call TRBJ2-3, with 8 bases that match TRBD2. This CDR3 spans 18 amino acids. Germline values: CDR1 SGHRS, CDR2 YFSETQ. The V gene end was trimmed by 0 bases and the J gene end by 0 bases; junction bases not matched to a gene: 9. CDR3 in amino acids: CASSLERGTTSSTDTQYF. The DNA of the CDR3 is TGCGCCAGCAGCTTGGAGCGGGGGACCACCTCTAGCACAGATACGCAGTATTTT.

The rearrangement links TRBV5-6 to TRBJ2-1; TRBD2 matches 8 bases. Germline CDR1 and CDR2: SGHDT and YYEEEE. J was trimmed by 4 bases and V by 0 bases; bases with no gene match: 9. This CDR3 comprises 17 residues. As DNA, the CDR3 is TGTGCCAGCAGCTTGGGACCCCCCCGGGGGGGTTACAATGAGCAGTTCTTC. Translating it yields CASSLGPPRGGYNEQFF.